This entry is about one T cell receptor (beta chain). This clonotype was detected ten times or more. Its cognate antigen has yet to be identified. No clone much larger than this one lies a single base away; base qualities are absent. CDR1 is given as DFQATT and CDR2 as SNEGSKA, both from the germline V gene (reference sequence). The CDR3 holds 16 amino acids from the cysteine to the phenylalanine. Only CDR3 DNA remains: 48 bases, in frame from the first base. The V end gives up 5 bases and the J end 3 bases, leaving 5 bases in the junction not matched to a gene. These data belong to a study of T cells after yellow fever vaccination (dated by TCRdb to between 2019 and 2020). As for the study more broadly: The SMART-Seq v4 Ultra Low Input RNA kit was used to prepare libraries from fractions with low cell numbers. To follow T-cell clones before and after both primary and booster YFV17D yellow fever vaccination, bulk TCR alpha and beta repertoires underwent longitudinal sequencing. Two healthy male donors, one aged 18 to 29 and one aged 30 to 40 years, were included in the cohort. Bulk PBMC replicates and cell subsets were isolated from blood drawn at multiple timepoints before and after both primary and secondary immunization. Broader findings and caveats from the paper: Because only a couple of donors were included in the study, the extent to which the findings can be generalized is limited. Computational filtering was required because FACS-sorted repertoires could contain abundant contaminating clonotypes from the bulk population. After the booster, most of the clones that had expanded following primary vaccination were detected again (around 95% of CD4 and roughly 88% of CD8), which suggests that memory was broadly maintained. The secondary T-cell response was found to be weaker but faster than the primary response, with a peak reached on day 5 rather than on day 15. A small fraction of clonotypes showed up in both the CD4 and CD8 compartments, probably as a result of convergent recombination.

The sequencer listed for this sample is Illumina NovaSeq 6000. TCR cDNA was made using 5'RACE template switching, a step that added a universal primer site and unique molecular identifiers. Priming of cDNA synthesis was performed from both the TCR alpha and TCR beta constant segments. Library amplification used two PCR steps, and the second PCR step added sample barcodes and sequencing adapters. Sequencing of libraries was performed on Illumina HiSeq 2500 (2x100 bp) or NovaSeq (2x150 bp). The published analysis was carried out like this. Reads were demultiplexed and collapsed into UMI consensus sequences with MIGEC, and V(D)J alignment was performed with MiXCR. Clonotypes responding to the vaccine were identified with edgeR on replicate PBMC samples, with the criteria of FDR below 0.01 and a log2 fold change above 5 up to day 15. Each bulk clonotype received a CD4 or CD8 identity based on whether the sequenced CD4 or CD8 repertoire contained that clonotype at higher abundance. Starting from the raw public reads, TCRdb applied fastp trimming at Q25, assembled clones with MiXCR and retained in-frame beta chains. Every CDR3 protein is listed once, alongside the most common genes and DNA of its rows. These V and J calls are TCRdb output, not the study's own analysis. For this sample the table gives some 400,000 distinct CDR3 sequences, of which approximately 19% were detected only once. The ten top clones hold over 15% of the sample.

The treatment or condition tag for this specimen amounts to: live attenuated yellow fever vaccine strain. At each blood-draw timepoint, two biological replicates of bulk PBMCs were collected. A standard Ficoll-Paque protocol was used to isolate PBMCs from peripheral blood. TriZol was used to extract RNA from bulk PBMCs, from CD4 and CD8 fractions, and from dextramer-positive and dextramer-negative fractions. The sequence was collected from a man younger than 30 who received the YFV17D yellow fever vaccine. The source was PBMCs, collected before the yellow fever booster vaccination. The chain couples TRBV20-1 to TRBJ2-3, and 16 bases in between align with TRBD2. The CDR3 is CSAGTSGGAGTDTQYF. The DNA sequence is TGCAGTGCTGGGACTAGCGGGGGGGCGGGGACAGATACGCAGTATTTT.